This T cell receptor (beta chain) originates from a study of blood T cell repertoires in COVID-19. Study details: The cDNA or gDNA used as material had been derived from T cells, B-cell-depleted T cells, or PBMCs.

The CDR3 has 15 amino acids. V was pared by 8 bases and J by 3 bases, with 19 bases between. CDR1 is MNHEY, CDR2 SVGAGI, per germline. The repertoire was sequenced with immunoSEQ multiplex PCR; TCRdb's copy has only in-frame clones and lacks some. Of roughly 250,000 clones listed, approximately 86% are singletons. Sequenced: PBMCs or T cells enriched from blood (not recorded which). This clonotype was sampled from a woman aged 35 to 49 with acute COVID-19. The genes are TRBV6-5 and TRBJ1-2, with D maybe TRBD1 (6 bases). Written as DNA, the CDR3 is TGTGCCAGCTCTGAGGGGGAATTTGGGGACTATGGCTACACCTTC. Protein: CASSEGEFGDYGYTF.